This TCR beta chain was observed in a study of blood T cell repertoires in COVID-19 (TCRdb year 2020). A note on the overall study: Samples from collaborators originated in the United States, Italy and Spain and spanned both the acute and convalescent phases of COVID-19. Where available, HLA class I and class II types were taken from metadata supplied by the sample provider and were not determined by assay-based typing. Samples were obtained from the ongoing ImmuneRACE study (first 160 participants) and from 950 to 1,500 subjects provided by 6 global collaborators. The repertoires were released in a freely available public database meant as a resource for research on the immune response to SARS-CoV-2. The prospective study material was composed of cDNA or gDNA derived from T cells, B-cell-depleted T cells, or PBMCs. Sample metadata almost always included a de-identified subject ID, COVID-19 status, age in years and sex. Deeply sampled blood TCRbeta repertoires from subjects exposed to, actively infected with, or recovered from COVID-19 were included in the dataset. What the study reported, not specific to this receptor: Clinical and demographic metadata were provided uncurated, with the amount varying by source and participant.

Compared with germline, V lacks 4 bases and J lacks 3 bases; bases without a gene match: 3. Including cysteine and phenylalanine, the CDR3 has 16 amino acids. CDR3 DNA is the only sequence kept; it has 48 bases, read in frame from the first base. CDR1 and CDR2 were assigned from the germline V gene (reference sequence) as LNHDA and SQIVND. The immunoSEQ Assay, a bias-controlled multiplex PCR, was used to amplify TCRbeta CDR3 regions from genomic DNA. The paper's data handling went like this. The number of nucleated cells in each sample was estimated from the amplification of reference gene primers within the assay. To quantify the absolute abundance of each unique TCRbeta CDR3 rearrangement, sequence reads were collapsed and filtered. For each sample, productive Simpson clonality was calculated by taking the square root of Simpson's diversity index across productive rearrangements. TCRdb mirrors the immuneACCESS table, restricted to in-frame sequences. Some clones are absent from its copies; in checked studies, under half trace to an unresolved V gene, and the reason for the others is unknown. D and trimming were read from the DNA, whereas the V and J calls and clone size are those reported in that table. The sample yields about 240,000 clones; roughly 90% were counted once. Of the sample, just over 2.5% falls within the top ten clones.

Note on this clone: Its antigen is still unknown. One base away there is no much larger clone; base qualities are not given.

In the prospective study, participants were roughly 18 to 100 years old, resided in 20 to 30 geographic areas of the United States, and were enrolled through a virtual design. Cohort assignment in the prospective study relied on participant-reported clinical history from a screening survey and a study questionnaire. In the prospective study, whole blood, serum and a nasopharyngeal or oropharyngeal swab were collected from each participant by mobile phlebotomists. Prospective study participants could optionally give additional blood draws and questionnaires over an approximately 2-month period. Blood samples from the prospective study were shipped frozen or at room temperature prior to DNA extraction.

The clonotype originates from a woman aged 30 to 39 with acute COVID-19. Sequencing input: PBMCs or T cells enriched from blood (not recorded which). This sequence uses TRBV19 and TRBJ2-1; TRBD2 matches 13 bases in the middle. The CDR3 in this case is CASSRTSGGFYNEQFF. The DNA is TGTGCCAGTAGTAGGACTAGCGGGGGATTCTACAATGAGCAGTTCTTC.